The 24 T cell receptor beta chains presented below share a single source sample, sequenced in a study of T cell repertoires in cytomegalovirus infection (dated by TCRdb to the late 2010s). These reads were obtained on an Illumina HiSeq 1500. TCRdb reworked the public reads: Q25 trimming with fastp, MiXCR clone assembly, productive beta chains retained. Every CDR3 protein is listed once, alongside the most common genes and DNA of its rows. The sample table records some 300,000 distinct CDR3 sequences; roughly 15% of these occur just once. The ten top clones hold roughly 9.7% of the sample. The sequenced sample consisted of PBMCs. The receptors were sampled from a human donor in good health (CMV status not recorded). Some clones in this sample may be carry-over from other donors' samples.

This clonotype has a count of ten or more. This chain connects TRBV5-1 to TRBJ1-2, with 7 bases fitting TRBD1. This CDR3 has 14 residues. The V and J ends lost 7 bases and 5 bases, in that order; junction bases with no gene match: 11. Germline lookup yields CDR1 SGHRS and CDR2 YFSETQ. The CDR3 loop is CASGRTGDFYGYTF. The DNA of the CDR3 is TGCGCCAGCGGCAGGACAGGAGACTTTTATGGCTACACCTTC.

A word on this clonotype: A much larger clone lies one base from this, so it may be a read error. This likely comes from a read error, as the CDR3 has no conserved phenylalanine or tryptophan at its end. CDR3 coding DNA: TGTGCCAGCAGTTACGAACAGGGGGCTGACTATAATTCACCCCTCCACTTA. Translation: CASSYEQGADYNSPLHL. The rearrangement uses TRBV6-6 and TRBJ1-6; 9 nucleotides align to TRBD1. Unmatched junction bases numbered 5, after V lost 2 bases and J lost 3 bases. This CDR3 has 17 residues. Germline V gives CDR1 MNHNY, CDR2 SVGAGI (reference sequence).

This clonotype appeared a few times. This sequence joins TRBV6-5 and TRBJ2-7; D is uncertain. Germline CDR1 reads MNHEY; CDR2 reads SVGAGI. The CDR3 runs 12 residues. V was cut by 8 bases and J by 3 bases, with 11 bases left in between. The CDR3 nucleotides are TGTGCCAGCGGGGATATTTTCTACGAGCAGTACTTC. Translating it yields CASGDIFYEQYF.

This clonotype has a count of ten or more. CDR3 residues: CASSMGLAGGNEQFF. The CDR3, as DNA: TGCGCCAGCAGCATGGGACTAGCGGGGGGGAATGAGCAGTTCTTC. The chain recombines TRBV5-1 with TRBJ2-1, with TRBD2 matching 16 bases. After removal of 4 bases from V and 7 bases from J, the junction contained 2 bases not matched to a gene. CDR1 and CDR2 (germline): SGHRS, YFSETQ. The CDR3 covers 15 residues. Together with reference TRBV5-1 and TRBJ2-1, the CDR3 gives the full variable domain: KAGVTQTPRYLIKTRGQQVTLSCSPISGHRSVSWYQQTPGQGLQFLFEYFSETQRNKGNFPGRFSGRQFSNSRSEMNVSTLELGDSALYLCASSMGLAGGNEQFFGPGTRLTVL.

The chain recombines TRBV19 with TRBJ1-1, with D possibly TRBD1 on 6 matching bases. Looked up from germline, CDR1 is LNHDA and CDR2 is SQIVND (reference sequence). This CDR3 has 15 residues. The V end was cut by 5 bases, the J end by 0 bases, with 13 bases between. DNA for the CDR3: TGTGCCAGTAGTCTTCGGGGGCTGGTGAACACTGAAGCTTTCTTT. Protein product: CASSLRGLVNTEAFF.

This clonotype appeared many times. The chain is built from TRBV5-5 and TRBJ2-2, with 7 bases lining up with TRBD2. The germline V gene encodes CDR1 SGHKS and CDR2 YYEKEE (reference sequence). This CDR3 comprises 17 residues. Trimming at V came to 0 bases and at J to 0 bases, leaving 5 bases not matched to a gene. The CDR3 protein is CASSLAGGGTNTGELFF. CDR3 nucleotides: TGTGCCAGCAGCTTGGCCGGCGGGGGAACGAACACCGGGGAGCTGTTTTTT.

This clonotype came up many times. The V call is TRBV5-4, the J call TRBJ2-7; either TRBD1 or TRBD2 may fit D (5 bases each). Germline lookup yields CDR1 SGHNT and CDR2 YYREEE (reference sequence). This CDR3 has 12 residues. The V end was cut by 2 bases, the J end by 7 bases, with 10 bases between. This CDR3 reads CASSLPGTEQYF. The CDR3 bases are TGTGCCAGCAGCTTACCAGGGACGGAGCAGTACTTC.

This clonotype was recorded at least ten times. The rearrangement uses TRBV7-9 and TRBJ1-3, with D unclear. The V end lost 2 bases, the J end lost 0 bases, and 5 bases lay between the germline ends. The CDR3 spans 14 residues. The germline CDR1 and CDR2 sequences are SEHNR and FQNEAQ (reference sequence). The CDR3: CASSLKISGNTIYF. The CDR3 nucleotides read TGTGCCAGCAGCTTAAAGATCTCTGGAAACACCATATATTTT.

Ten or more counts support this clonotype. This chain joins TRBV12-3 or TRBV12-4 and TRBJ1-4; 8 nucleotides agree with TRBD1. V lost 6 bases and J lost 8; bases outside the gene matches: 8. CDR3 length equals 14 residues. CDR3 coding DNA: TGTGCCAGCAGGCCGGGACAGGTCCAAGAAAAACTGTTTTTT. Protein product: CASRPGQVQEKLFF.

The chain is built from TRBV5-3 and TRBJ2-1; 7 positions agree with TRBD1. TRBV5-3 is an open reading frame, and its role is uncertain. The V and J ends lost 4 bases and 0 bases, in that order; junction bases with no gene match: 4. The CDR3 consists of 15 residues. CDR3: CARSVDRNSYNEQFF. CDR3 in DNA: TGTGCCAGAAGCGTGGACAGGAACTCCTACAATGAGCAGTTCTTC.

The table lists this clonotype with a few counts. This chain joins TRBV7-9 and TRBJ2-7; D call uncertain. Germline CDR1 is SEHNR and CDR2 is FQNEAQ (reference sequence). This CDR3 has 10 residues. V lost 5 bases, J lost 5 bases, and 4 bases lay in between. The CDR3 region is CASSRDEQYF. The CDR3 bases are TGTGCCAGCAGCCGTGACGAGCAGTACTTC. Filled out from reference TRBV7-9 and TRBJ2-7, the complete variable domain reads DTGVSQNPRHKITKRGQNVTFRCDPISEHNRLYWYRQTLGQGPEFLTYFQNEAQLEKSRLLSDRFSAERPKGSFSTLEIQRTEQGDSAMYLCASSRDEQYFGPGTRLTVT.

There are many counts of this clonotype. The chain joins TRBV2 to TRBJ2-2; 9 nucleotides align to TRBD2. Germline CDR1 SNHLY, CDR2 FYNNEI. Trimming at V came to 2 bases and at J to 4 bases, leaving 2 bases not matched to a gene. There are 15 residues in the CDR3. CDR3 protein: CASSELRGGTGELFF. The CDR3 region has the DNA TGTGCCAGCAGTGAACTGCGGGGGGGCACCGGGGAGCTGTTTTTT.

This clonotype occurred many times. The conserved phenylalanine or tryptophan is not found at the CDR3 terminus, so this likely reflects a read error. Because the CDR3's place on the DNA is in doubt, the DNA is left out and the CDR3 is given as listed by TCRdb. V gene TRBV11-3 combines with J gene TRBJ1-1. Both ends counted, the CDR3 spans 9 residues. Germline V gives CDR1 SGHNT, CDR2 YENEEA. The CDR3 sequence: CASSLDEPR.

The chain couples TRBV19 to TRBJ2-5, with a possible D match to TRBD1 (6 bases). CDR3 size: 15 residues. Trimming stripped 5 bases from V and 1 base from J, with 14 bases between. Germline V gene sequence: CDR1 LNHDA, CDR2 SQIVND (reference sequence). The CDR3 DNA sequence: TGTGCCAGTAGTTTGAACAGGGTTCCCCAAGAGACCCAGTACTTC. This translates into CASSLNRVPQETQYF.

V usage is TRBV4-3 and J usage is TRBJ2-3; 10 bases are shared with TRBD2. Trimming took 1 base from V and 2 from J; bases not matched to a gene: 3. CDR3 length: 16 residues. Germline CDR1 is LGHNA and CDR2 is YSLEER. The CDR3 nucleotides read TGCGCCAGCAGCCAAGTAACTAGCGGGACCACAGATACGCAGTATTTT. Its protein product is CASSQVTSGTTDTQYF.

This clonotype was seen repeatedly, ten times or more. The gene calls are TRBV5-5 and TRBJ1-3; no definite D call. The V gene's germline CDR1 is SGHKS and CDR2 YYEKEE (reference sequence). The CDR3 length is 15 residues. V was trimmed by 0 bases and J by 0 bases, leaving 7 bases between them. This chain's CDR3 is CASSLGLPSGNTIYF. The CDR3, as DNA: TGTGCCAGCAGCTTGGGACTGCCCTCTGGAAACACCATATATTTT.

This clonotype was detected many times. V usage is TRBV5-1 and J usage is TRBJ2-1; unclear D gene. Germline V lookup: CDR1 SGHRS, CDR2 YFSETQ. Deletions cut 2 bases from V and 4 bases from J, with 13 bases between. CDR3 length: 15 residues. The CDR3 reads CASSFGGGFYNEQFF. The DNA for the CDR3 is TGCGCCAGCAGCTTCGGCGGCGGTTTTTACAATGAGCAGTTCTTC. The variable domain in full, completed from reference TRBV5-1 and TRBJ2-1, reads KAGVTQTPRYLIKTRGQQVTLSCSPISGHRSVSWYQQTPGQGLQFLFEYFSETQRNKGNFPGRFSGRQFSNSRSEMNVSTLELGDSALYLCASSFGGGFYNEQFFGPGTRLTVL.

The J gene is TRBJ2-4, the V gene TRBV7-9; TRBD2 matches 11 bases. CDR1 and CDR2 (germline): SEHNR, FQNEAQ (reference sequence). CDR3 length equals 15 residues. V lost 4 bases and J lost 8; bases outside the gene matches: 7. In DNA form, the CDR3 reads TGTGCCAGCAGCTCAAGACTAGCGGGGTTAGACATTCAGTACTTC. This sequence encodes CASSSRLAGLDIQYF.

This clonotype was recorded a few times. J is TRBJ1-1 and V is TRBV20-1, with 8 bases aligning to TRBD1. CDR1 DFQATT and CDR2 SNEGSKA come from the germline V gene (reference sequence). The CDR3 length is 12 residues. Losses at the gene ends were 3 bases for V and 5 bases for J; bases not matched to a gene: 2. CDR3 in amino acids: CSASRGRTEAFF. Here the CDR3 DNA reads TGCAGTGCTAGCAGGGGGCGAACTGAAGCTTTCTTT.

There are many counts of this clonotype. The chain has TRBV6-5 and TRBJ2-5; D may be TRBD1 (6 bases). Trimming took off 2 bases at V and 2 bases at J, with 12 bases between the two ends. Germline V lookup: CDR1 MNHEY, CDR2 SVGAGI. The CDR3 consists of 15 residues. CDR3 sequence reads: CASSYLRGGQETQYF. CDR3 coding DNA: TGTGCCAGCAGTTACCTCAGGGGTGGACAAGAGACCCAGTACTTC.

This clonotype was recorded at least ten times. The chain carries TRBV11-2 and TRBJ2-1, with TRBD2 matching 12 bases. V lost 5 bases, J lost 3 bases, and 2 bases stayed unmatched. The CDR3 length is 15 residues. CDR1 is SGHAT and CDR2 is FQNNGV in the germline V gene. The CDR3 coding sequence is TGTGCCAGCAGCACTAGCGGGGGGCTCTACAATGAGCAGTTCTTC. Its translation is CASSTSGGLYNEQFF.

This clonotype was observed a few times. This chain joins TRBV5-6 and TRBJ2-7, with a possible D match to TRBD1 (5 bases). Germline V CDR1 and CDR2: SGHDT, YYEEEE. Trimming cost V 4 bases and J 2 bases, with 13 bases left between them. There are 14 residues in the CDR3. The CDR3 DNA sequence: TGTGCCAGCAGCAAGGACACGGCCCCCTACGAGCAGTACTTC. It codes for CASSKDTAPYEQYF.

This clonotype was observed a few times. V gene TRBV12-3 or TRBV12-4 combines with J gene TRBJ2-1; maybe TRBD1 (6 bases). Trimming cost V 5 bases and J 2 bases, with 16 bases left between them. The CDR3 totals 16 residues. CDR3 coding DNA: TGTGCCAGCAGTCATCGCCGGGACACCCCCTACAATGAGCAGTTCTTC. This sequence encodes CASSHRRDTPYNEQFF.

This clonotype has more than one count but fewer than ten. This sequence joins TRBV4-2 and TRBJ1-5; D not resolved. Deletions cut 1 base from V and 4 bases from J, with 5 bases between. Germline V lookup: CDR1 LGHNA, CDR2 YNFKEQ. This CDR3 region has 13 residues. Here the CDR3 reads CASSQAGNQPQHF. CDR3 DNA: TGTGCCAGCAGCCAAGCCGGTAATCAGCCCCAGCATTTT.